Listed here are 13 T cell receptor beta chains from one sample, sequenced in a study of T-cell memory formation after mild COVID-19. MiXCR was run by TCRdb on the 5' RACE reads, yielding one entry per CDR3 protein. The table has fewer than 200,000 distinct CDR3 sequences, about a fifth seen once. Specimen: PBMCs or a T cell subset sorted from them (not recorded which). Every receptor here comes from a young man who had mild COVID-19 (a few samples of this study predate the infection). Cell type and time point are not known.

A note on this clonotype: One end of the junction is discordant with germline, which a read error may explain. The CDR3 here is CASSFTQGSSPLF. Here the CDR3 DNA reads TGTGCCAGCAGTTTTACCCAAGGAAGCTCCCCTTTATTT. V is TRBV28 and J is TRBJ1-1; D call uncertain. The CDR3 runs to 13 residues. The germline V gene has CDR1 MDHEN and CDR2 SYDVKM.

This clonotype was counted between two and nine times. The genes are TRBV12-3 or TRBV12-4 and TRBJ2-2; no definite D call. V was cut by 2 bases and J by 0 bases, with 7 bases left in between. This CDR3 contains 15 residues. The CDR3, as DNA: TGTGCCAGCAGTTTAAAAATCCCGAACACCGGGGAGCTGTTTTTT. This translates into CASSLKIPNTGELFF.

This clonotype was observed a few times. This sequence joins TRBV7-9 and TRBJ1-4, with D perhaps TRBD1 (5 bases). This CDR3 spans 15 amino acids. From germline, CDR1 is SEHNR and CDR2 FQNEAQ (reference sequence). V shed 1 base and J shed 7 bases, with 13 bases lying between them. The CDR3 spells CASSLDWGASEKLFF. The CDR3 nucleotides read TGTGCCAGCAGCTTAGATTGGGGCGCAAGTGAAAAACTGTTTTTT.

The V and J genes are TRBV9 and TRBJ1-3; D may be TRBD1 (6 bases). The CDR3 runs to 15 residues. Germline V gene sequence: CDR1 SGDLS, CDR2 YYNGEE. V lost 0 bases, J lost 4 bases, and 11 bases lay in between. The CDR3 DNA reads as TGTGCCAGCAGCGTAGCGGCAGGGGCAGGAAACACCATATATTTT. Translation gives CASSVAAGAGNTIYF. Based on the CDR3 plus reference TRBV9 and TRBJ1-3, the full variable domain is DSGVTQTPKHLITATGQRVTLRCSPRSGDLSVYWYQQSLDQGLQFLIQYYNGEERAKGNILERFSAQQFPDLHSELNLSSLELGDSALYFCASSVAAGAGNTIYFGEGSWLTVV.

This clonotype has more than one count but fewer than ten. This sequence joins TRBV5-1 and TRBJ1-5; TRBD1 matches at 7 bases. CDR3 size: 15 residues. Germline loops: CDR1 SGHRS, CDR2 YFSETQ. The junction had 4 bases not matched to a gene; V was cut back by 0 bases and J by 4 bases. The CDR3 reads CASSLGGTENQPQHF. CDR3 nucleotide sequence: TGCGCCAGCAGCTTGGGCGGGACAGAGAATCAGCCCCAGCATTTT.

The CDR3 DNA is TGCGCCAGCAGCCAAGAATCTGGGGCCAACGTCCTGACTTTC. Amino acids: CASSQESGANVLTF. The chain carries TRBV4-3 and TRBJ2-6, with D hard to call. In germline, CDR1 is LGHNA, CDR2 YSLEER. V was pared by 0 bases and J by 1 base, with 1 base between. The CDR3 runs to 14 residues.

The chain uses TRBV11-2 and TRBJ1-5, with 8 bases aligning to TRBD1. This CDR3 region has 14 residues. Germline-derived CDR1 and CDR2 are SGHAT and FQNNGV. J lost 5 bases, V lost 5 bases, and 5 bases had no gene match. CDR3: CASSQTGGHQPQHF. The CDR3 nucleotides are TGTGCCAGCAGCCAAACAGGGGGGCATCAGCCCCAGCATTTT. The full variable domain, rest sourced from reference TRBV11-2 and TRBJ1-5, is EAGVAQSPRYKIIEKRQSVAFWCNPISGHATLYWYQQILGQGPKLLIQFQNNGVVDDSQLPKDRFSAERLKGVDSTLKIQPAKLEDSAVYLCASSQTGGHQPQHFGDGTRLSIL.

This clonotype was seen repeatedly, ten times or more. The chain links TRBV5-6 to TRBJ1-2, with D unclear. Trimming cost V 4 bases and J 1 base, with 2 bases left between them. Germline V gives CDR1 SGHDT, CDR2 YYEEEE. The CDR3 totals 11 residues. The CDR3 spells CASSINYGYTF. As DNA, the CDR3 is TGTGCCAGCAGCATTAACTATGGCTACACCTTC.

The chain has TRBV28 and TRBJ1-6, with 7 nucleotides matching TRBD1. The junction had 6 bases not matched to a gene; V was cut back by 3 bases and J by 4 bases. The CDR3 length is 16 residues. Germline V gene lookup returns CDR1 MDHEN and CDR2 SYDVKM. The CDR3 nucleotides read TGTGCCAGCAGTTTGGCAGGGGGGGCTTATAATTCACCCCTCCACTTT. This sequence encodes CASSLAGGAYNSPLHF.

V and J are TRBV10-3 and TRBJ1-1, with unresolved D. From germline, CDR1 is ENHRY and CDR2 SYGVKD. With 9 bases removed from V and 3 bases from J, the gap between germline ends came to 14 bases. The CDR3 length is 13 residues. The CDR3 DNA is TGTGCCATTGGGCGCCGGTCAGACACTGAAGCTTTCTTT. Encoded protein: CAIGRRSDTEAFF.

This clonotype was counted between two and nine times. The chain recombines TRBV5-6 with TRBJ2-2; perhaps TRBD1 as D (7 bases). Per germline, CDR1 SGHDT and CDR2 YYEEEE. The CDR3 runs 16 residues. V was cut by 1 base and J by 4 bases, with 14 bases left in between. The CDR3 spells CASSLLPGGGTGELFF. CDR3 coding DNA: TGTGCCAGCAGCTTGTTGCCAGGGGGAGGCACCGGGGAGCTGTTTTTT. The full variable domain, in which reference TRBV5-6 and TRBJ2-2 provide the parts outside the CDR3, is DAGVTQSPTHLIKTRGQQVTLRCSPKSGHDTVSWYQQALGQGPQFIFQYYEEEERQRGNFPDRFSGHQFPNYSSELNVNALLLGDSALYLCASSLLPGGGTGELFFGEGSRLTVL.

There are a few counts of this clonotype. CDR3 in amino acids: CAISDRDSREKLFF. The CDR3 coding sequence is TGTGCCATCAGCGACAGGGACAGCCGCGAAAAACTGTTTTTT. This chain connects TRBV10-3 to TRBJ1-4; 7 positions match TRBD1. Germline V gene data show CDR1 as ENHRY and CDR2 as SYGVKD. V trimming: 6 bases; J trimming: 8 bases; junction bases outside the gene matches: 9. This CDR3 contains 14 residues.

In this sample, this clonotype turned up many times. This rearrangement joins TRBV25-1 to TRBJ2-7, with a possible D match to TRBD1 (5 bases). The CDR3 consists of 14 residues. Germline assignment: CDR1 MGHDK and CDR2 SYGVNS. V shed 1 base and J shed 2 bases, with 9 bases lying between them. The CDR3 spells CASSEWGRTYEQYF. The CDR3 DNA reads TGTGCCAGCAGTGAATGGGGCAGGACCTACGAGCAGTACTTC.